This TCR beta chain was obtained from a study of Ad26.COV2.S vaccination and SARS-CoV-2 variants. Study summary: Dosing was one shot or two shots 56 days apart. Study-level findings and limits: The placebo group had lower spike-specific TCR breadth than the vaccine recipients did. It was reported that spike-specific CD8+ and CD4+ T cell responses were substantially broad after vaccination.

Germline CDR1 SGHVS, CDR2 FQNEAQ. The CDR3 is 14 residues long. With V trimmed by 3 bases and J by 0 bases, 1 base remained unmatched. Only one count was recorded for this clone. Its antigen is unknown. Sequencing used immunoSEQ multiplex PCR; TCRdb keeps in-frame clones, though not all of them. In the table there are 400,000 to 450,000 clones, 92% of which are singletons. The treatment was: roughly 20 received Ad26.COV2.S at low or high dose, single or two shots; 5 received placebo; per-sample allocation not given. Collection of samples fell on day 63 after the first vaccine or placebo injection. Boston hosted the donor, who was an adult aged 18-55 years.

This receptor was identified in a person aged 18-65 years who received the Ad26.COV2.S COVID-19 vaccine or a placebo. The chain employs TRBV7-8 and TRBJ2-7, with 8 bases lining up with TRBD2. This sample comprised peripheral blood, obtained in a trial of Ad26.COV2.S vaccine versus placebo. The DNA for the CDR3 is TGTGCCAGCAGCTTGAGCGGGAGCTCCTACGAGCAGTACTTC. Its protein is CASSLSGSSYEQYF.